This TCR beta chain was sequenced for a study of T cells expressing NK-cell markers. The wider study: Each TCR beta repertoire originated in sorted T cells that were CD3+CD56+NKG2C+, CD3+CD56+NKG2C- or CD3+CD56-NKG2C+. Study-level results: Questions lingered over whether expanded NKG2C+ T cell clones were HCMV-specific. In a few donors, dominant clonotypes made up about 25-60.1% of CD3+CD56-NKG2C+ cells.

TCRdb reprocessed the 5' RACE reads, keeping one entry per CDR3 protein, no DNA. The sample shows 300,000 or so distinct CDR3 sequences, and about 4.2% sits with its ten largest clones. Germline V gene data show CDR1 as SGHTA and CDR2 as FQGNSA. There are 15 residues in the CDR3. As concerns this clonotype: Its antigen is not known.

The clonotype comes from a woman aged 18 to 75 in good health. This chain links TRBV7-2 with TRBJ2-5; the D call from TCRdb, TRBD1, cannot be confirmed without DNA. Sequencing input: blood T cells: a sorted CD56 or NKG2C T cell subset, CD4+ or CD8+ T cells, or bulk PBMC T cells (not recorded which). The CDR3 loop is CASSLRRGAGETQYF.